This TCR beta chain is from a study of CD8 T cells in Susac syndrome. RNA was extracted with the RNeasy kit, and a quantity of roughly 0.45 to 1 ug was reverse transcribed using random hexamers. The method of amplification for TCR beta CDR3 was immunoSEQ multiplex PCR, covering 54 Vbeta and 13 Jbeta. TCRdb re-called the immunoSEQ multiplex PCR reads through MiXCR, storing one row per CDR3 protein. The sample holds some 260,000 distinct CDR3 sequences; approximately 81% are singletons and the top ten take 0.095% to 0.14%. V lost 4 bases and J 5 bases, leaving 14 bases between the germline ends. CDR1 and CDR2 from the germline V gene are MNHEY and SMNVEV (reference sequence). The CDR3 contains 14 residues. Each multiple sclerosis control was a treatment-naive patient with relapsing-remitting disease that was either stable or active.

This chain links TRBV27 with TRBJ2-5; TRBD1 or TRBD2 may be the D gene (6 bases each). The receptor was derived from a human donor with multiple sclerosis. The sample taken for sequencing was CD8+ T cells from PBMCs. CDR3 DNA: TGTGCCAGCAGTTCCGGGGGCTATTACGAGACCCAGTACTTC. This translates into CASSSGGYYETQYF.